These T cell receptor beta chains were read from a single sample in a study of T cell responses to AZD1222 COVID-19 vaccine. Profiling relied on immunoSEQ multiplex PCR, and the TCRdb table lists in-frame clones only, not all of them. The sample lists about 190,000 clones, approximately 91% occurring once. The sequencing here drew on peripheral blood, taken on day 0 of AZD1222 vaccination. All receptors come from an adult in good health. CDR3s include the opening cysteine and the closing phenylalanine or tryptophan. A D gene is named only where the DNA matches it firmly. Clone size is not always given. Where it is, it says once, few, many or a class for expanded clones.

v_gene: TRBV9
d_gene: TRBD2
abundance: -
j_gene: TRBJ2-5
CDR3nt: TGTGCCAGCAGCGCGGGACTAGCGGATAACCAAGAGACCCAGTACTTC
CDR3aa: CASSAGLADNQETQYF

v_gene: TRBV3-1/TRBV3-2
d_gene: -
abundance: -
j_gene: TRBJ2-1
CDR3nt: TGTGCCAGCAGCCAAGCCGGTTGGTTGGGGGGCTCTGAGCAGTTCTTC
CDR3aa: CASSQAGWLGGSEQFF

v_gene: TRBV7-3
d_gene: TRBD2
abundance: once
j_gene: TRBJ2-2
CDR3nt: TGTGCCAGCAGCTTTGGGAGCGGGGGGACGAACACCGGGGAGCTGTTTTTT
CDR3aa: CASSFGSGGTNTGELFF

v_gene: TRBV5-6
d_gene: TRBD2
abundance: -
j_gene: TRBJ2-5
CDR3nt: TGTGCCAGCAGCCCTCGCGGGGGGGGTTCGTACCAAGAGACCCAGTACTTC
CDR3aa: CASSPRGGGSYQETQYF

v_gene: TRBV27
d_gene: TRBD1
abundance: -
j_gene: TRBJ1-1
CDR3nt: TGTGCCAGCAGTAGAACAGGGGAGAACACTGAAGCTTTCTTT
CDR3aa: CASSRTGENTEAFF

v_gene: TRBV4-1
d_gene: TRBD2
abundance: -
j_gene: TRBJ2-2
CDR3nt: TGCGCCAGCAGCCAACGAATTGTAGCGGGAACCGGACCCGGGGAGCTGTTTTTT
CDR3aa: CASSQRIVAGTGPGELFF

v_gene: TRBV15
d_gene: -
abundance: -
j_gene: TRBJ1-1
CDR3nt: TGTGCCACCAGCAGACAACTTCCGACAGGAAACGTGAACACTGAAGCTTTCTTT
CDR3aa: CATSRQLPTGNVNTEAFF

v_gene: TRBV7-9
d_gene: -
abundance: -
j_gene: TRBJ2-1
CDR3nt: TGTGCCAGCAGCTTAGTATCCGGGAGATACAATGAGCAGTTCTTC
CDR3aa: CASSLVSGRYNEQFF

v_gene: TRBV6-1
d_gene: -
abundance: once
j_gene: TRBJ1-1
CDR3nt: TGTGCCAGCAGTGAAGCCCTAGGGAACACTGAAGCTTTCTTT
CDR3aa: CASSEALGNTEAFF

v_gene: TRBV6-2/TRBV6-3
d_gene: -
abundance: -
j_gene: TRBJ1-5
CDR3nt: TGTGCCAGCAGTTTTTGGGACTATAGCAATCAGCCCCAGCATTTT
CDR3aa: CASSFWDYSNQPQHF

v_gene: TRBV29-1
d_gene: TRBD1
abundance: few
j_gene: TRBJ2-7
CDR3nt: TGCAGCGTTGAACAAACAGGGGGCGGCGAGCAGTACTTC
CDR3aa: CSVEQTGGGEQYF

v_gene: TRBV14
d_gene: -
abundance: -
j_gene: TRBJ1-1
CDR3nt: TGTGCCAGCAGCGCTGAATGGGTTGGTCCACCAGCTTTCTTT
CDR3aa: CASSAEWVGPPAFF

v_gene: TRBV12-5
d_gene: -
abundance: -
j_gene: TRBJ2-7
CDR3nt: TGTGCTAGTGGTTCCTCCCCCCGTTGGGAGCAGTACTTC
CDR3aa: CASGSSPRWEQYF

v_gene: TRBV28
d_gene: TRBD2
abundance: -
j_gene: TRBJ2-7
CDR3nt: TGTGCCAGCAGTCCGGGAGGGGTGAAGGACGAGCAGTACTTC
CDR3aa: CASSPGGVKDEQYF

v_gene: TRBV18
d_gene: -
abundance: -
j_gene: TRBJ1-6
CDR3nt: TGTGCCAGCTCACCACCGAGCAGGACTAATTCACCCCTCCACTTT
CDR3aa: CASSPPSRTNSPLHF

v_gene: TRBV4-2
d_gene: -
abundance: -
j_gene: TRBJ1-2
CDR3nt: TGTGCCAGCAGCCAAGTTACAGACTATGGCTACACCTTC
CDR3aa: CASSQVTDYGYTF

v_gene: TRBV27
d_gene: -
abundance: -
j_gene: TRBJ1-4
CDR3nt: TGTGCCAGCAGGCCTATACCCGGTGAGGAAAAACTGTTTTTT
CDR3aa: CASRPIPGEEKLFF

v_gene: TRBV18
d_gene: -
abundance: -
j_gene: TRBJ2-7
CDR3nt: TGTGCCAGCTCACCTCGGGGGCAAAGGAGCTACGAGCAGTACTTC
CDR3aa: CASSPRGQRSYEQYF

v_gene: TRBV6-5
d_gene: -
abundance: -
j_gene: TRBJ2-7
CDR3nt: TGTGCCAGCAGGGATAGTCGCTACGAGCAGTACTTC
CDR3aa: CASRDSRYEQYF

v_gene: TRBV7-9
d_gene: -
abundance: -
j_gene: TRBJ2-7
CDR3nt: TGTGCCAGCAGTTTTGCCCGATACGAGCAGTACTTC
CDR3aa: CASSFARYEQYF

v_gene: TRBV14
d_gene: -
abundance: -
j_gene: TRBJ2-3
CDR3nt: TGTGCCAGCAGCCAAGACGGTATAAGCACAGATACGCAGTATTTT
CDR3aa: CASSQDGISTDTQYF

v_gene: TRBV7-3
d_gene: -
abundance: -
j_gene: TRBJ2-7
CDR3nt: TGTGCCAGCAGCTTAAATTCGGGATCGCACGAGCAGTACTTC
CDR3aa: CASSLNSGSHEQYF

v_gene: TRBV7-9
d_gene: -
abundance: -
j_gene: TRBJ2-5
CDR3nt: TGTGCCAGCAGCGAACTCTCGGAGACCCAGTACTTC
CDR3aa: CASSELSETQYF

v_gene: TRBV28
d_gene: TRBD2
abundance: -
j_gene: TRBJ2-4
CDR3nt: TGTGCCAGCAGCACTAAGGGACTAGCGGGAACAGCTCAGTACTTC
CDR3aa: CASSTKGLAGTAQYF

v_gene: TRBV6-2/TRBV6-3
d_gene: -
abundance: -
j_gene: TRBJ2-1
CDR3nt: TGTGCCAGCAGTTACCTCGTAGACCACCCGAGCTCCTACAATGAGCAGTTCTTC
CDR3aa: CASSYLVDHPSSYNEQFF

v_gene: TRBV7-9
d_gene: -
abundance: -
j_gene: TRBJ2-7
CDR3nt: TGTGCCAGCAGCCCGAGGGTGAGTCGGACGGGATCCTACGAGCAGTACTTC
CDR3aa: CASSPRVSRTGSYEQYF

v_gene: TRBV21-1
d_gene: -
abundance: -
j_gene: TRBJ2-4
CDR3nt: -
CDR3aa: CASSKVGLGARDIQYF

v_gene: TRBV3-1/TRBV3-2
d_gene: -
abundance: -
j_gene: TRBJ1-2
CDR3nt: TGTGCCAGCAGCTCAGGGGCCTATAACTATGGCTACACCTTC
CDR3aa: CASSSGAYNYGYTF

v_gene: TRBV5-4
d_gene: -
abundance: -
j_gene: TRBJ2-1
CDR3nt: TGTGCCAGCAGCTTGGGGGAATGGGACAATGAGCAGTTCTTC
CDR3aa: CASSLGEWDNEQFF

v_gene: TRBV5-1
d_gene: -
abundance: -
j_gene: TRBJ2-3
CDR3nt: TGCGCCAGCAGCTTGTACCCCTCCGTCTCTACAGATACGCAGTATTTT
CDR3aa: CASSLYPSVSTDTQYF

v_gene: TRBV7-6
d_gene: TRBD1
abundance: -
j_gene: TRBJ1-6
CDR3nt: TGTGCCAGCAGCTTAGAGACAGGGGCCAATTCACCCCTCCACTTT
CDR3aa: CASSLETGANSPLHF

v_gene: TRBV7-9
d_gene: -
abundance: -
j_gene: TRBJ2-1
CDR3nt: TGTGCCAGCAGCCGACTAATTCCCCTTGAGCAGTTCTTC
CDR3aa: CASSRLIPLEQFF

v_gene: TRBV11-2
d_gene: -
abundance: once
j_gene: TRBJ2-1
CDR3nt: TGTGCCAGCAGCTTAAGGCCCAACAATGAGCAGTTCTTC
CDR3aa: CASSLRPNNEQFF

v_gene: TRBV18
d_gene: -
abundance: -
j_gene: TRBJ1-5
CDR3nt: TGTGCCAGCTCTCCTGGGCGGACAGCCCTGCTGGGCAATCAGCCCCAGCATTTT
CDR3aa: CASSPGRTALLGNQPQHF

v_gene: TRBV2
d_gene: TRBD1
abundance: -
j_gene: TRBJ1-5
CDR3nt: TGTGCCAGCAGTGGGGACAGGGGGAGGGCTCAGCCCCAGCATTTT
CDR3aa: CASSGDRGRAQPQHF

v_gene: TRBV10-3
d_gene: TRBD1
abundance: -
j_gene: TRBJ2-1
CDR3nt: TGTGCCATCAGTGACCGGGACAGGGATTACAATGAGCAGTTCTTC
CDR3aa: CAISDRDRDYNEQFF

v_gene: TRBV28
d_gene: -
abundance: -
j_gene: TRBJ1-5
CDR3nt: TGTGCCAGCAGGCCCCAAGCCCGCGGTCAGCCCCAGCATTTT
CDR3aa: CASRPQARGQPQHF

v_gene: TRBV3-1/TRBV3-2
d_gene: -
abundance: -
j_gene: TRBJ1-4
CDR3nt: TGTGCCAGCAGCCAATTCGGGGGGGCACCTACTCGAACTAATGAAAAACTGTTTTTT
CDR3aa: CASSQFGGAPTRTNEKLFF

v_gene: TRBV13
d_gene: -
abundance: -
j_gene: TRBJ2-2
CDR3nt: TGTGCCAGCAGCCCTAGGGGACACACAACCGGGGAGCTGTTTTTT
CDR3aa: CASSPRGHTTGELFF

v_gene: TRBV7-9
d_gene: -
abundance: once
j_gene: TRBJ1-1
CDR3nt: TGTGCCAGCAGCCCAGCGCGGACAGATTACTATGAAGCTTTCTTT
CDR3aa: CASSPARTDYYEAFF

v_gene: TRBV9
d_gene: TRBD2
abundance: -
j_gene: TRBJ2-3
CDR3nt: TGTGCCAGCAGCTATGGGCTAGCGGGGTTTGATACGCAGTATTTT
CDR3aa: CASSYGLAGFDTQYF

v_gene: TRBV7-9
d_gene: -
abundance: few
j_gene: TRBJ1-1
CDR3nt: TGTGCCAGCAGCTTAGGGGCCCGGGTGGCTTTCTTT
CDR3aa: CASSLGARVAFF

v_gene: TRBV11-2
d_gene: -
abundance: -
j_gene: TRBJ1-1
CDR3nt: TGTGCCAGCAGCAAGATGGTGGAGACTGAAGCTTTCTTT
CDR3aa: CASSKMVETEAFF

v_gene: TRBV2
d_gene: -
abundance: -
j_gene: TRBJ2-2
CDR3nt: TGTGCCAGCAGTGAACAGGGAGGAAGGAACACCGGGGAGCTGTTTTTT
CDR3aa: CASSEQGGRNTGELFF

v_gene: TRBV5-6
d_gene: -
abundance: -
j_gene: TRBJ2-5
CDR3nt: TGTGCCAGCAGCTTGGGGGGCGGGGAGACCCAGTACTTC
CDR3aa: CASSLGGGETQYF

v_gene: TRBV4-1
d_gene: -
abundance: -
j_gene: TRBJ2-7
CDR3nt: TGCGCCAGCAGCCAGGGACCTTGGGACGACGAGCAGTACTTC
CDR3aa: CASSQGPWDDEQYF